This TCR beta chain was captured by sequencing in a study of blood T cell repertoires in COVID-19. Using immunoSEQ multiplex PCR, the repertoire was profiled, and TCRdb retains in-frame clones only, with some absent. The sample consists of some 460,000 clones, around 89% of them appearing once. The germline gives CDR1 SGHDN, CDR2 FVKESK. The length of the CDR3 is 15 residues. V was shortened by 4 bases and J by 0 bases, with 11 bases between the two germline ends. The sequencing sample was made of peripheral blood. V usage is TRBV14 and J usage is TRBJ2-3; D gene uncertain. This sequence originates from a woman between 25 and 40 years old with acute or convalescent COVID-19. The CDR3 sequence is CASSLLGFSTDTQYF. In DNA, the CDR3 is TGTGCCAGCAGCCTCCTGGGCTTTAGCACAGATACGCAGTATTTT.